A few counts support the clone carrying this TCR beta chain. CDR1 is SGHNT and CDR2 is YYREEE in the germline V gene (reference sequence). The ends lost 0 bases at V and 0 bases at J; junction bases unmatched: 5. CDR3 length: 16 amino acids. Some clones are missing from TCRdb's copy, which holds only in-frame ones; the method was immunoSEQ multiplex PCR. This table holds over 200,000 clones, roughly 87% found once. This sample was taken from a study of control samples from healthy donors and cancer patients. The sample taken for sequencing was PBMCs. This TCR came from a woman in her sixties with lung cancer. The chain links TRBV5-4 to TRBJ2-7; TRBD2 aligns across 8 bases. The CDR3 here is CASSLAGGTVSYEQYF. The CDR3 bases are TGTGCCAGCAGCTTGGCGGGGGGGACCGTCTCCTACGAGCAGTACTTC.